One and the same sample provided the 30 T cell receptor beta chains below, sequenced in a study of shared clonotypes between healthy human individuals. The protocol was immunoSEQ multiplex PCR, while the TCRdb copy is restricted to in-frame clones and leaves out a portion. Altogether over 2,000,000 clones are present, 93% being singletons, with the ten largest covering approximately 1.6%. CD45RO-negative CD8 cells positively selected for CCR7 made up the naive population, which excluded terminally differentiated effector memory CD45RA+ cells. The sequenced sample consisted of naive CD8+ T cells from PBMCs. Every receptor here comes from a young man in good health. Some clones in this sample may be carry-over from other donors' samples.

The V call is TRBV28, the J call TRBJ1-4, with D possibly being TRBD1 (5 bases). CDR3 length: 14 residues. Looked up from germline, CDR1 is MDHEN and CDR2 is SYDVKM. With 3 bases removed from V and 4 bases from J, the gap between germline ends came to 9 bases. The CDR3 bases are TGTGCCAGCAGTTTTCGGGACCTTAATGAAAAACTGTTTTTT. Its protein is CASSFRDLNEKLFF.

The chain joins TRBV13 to TRBJ2-6; D is ambiguous. V dropped 5 bases and J dropped 0 bases, with 17 bases sitting between them. Germline CDR1 is PRHDT and CDR2 is FYEKMQ (reference sequence). There are 18 residues in the CDR3. CDR3 protein: CASSPEQPRSSGANVLTF. The CDR3 region has the DNA TGTGCCAGCAGCCCAGAACAGCCAAGGAGCTCTGGGGCCAACGTCCTGACTTTC.

The CDR3 region is CSVRGGTAVLRDTQYF. In DNA form, the CDR3 reads TGCAGCGTCCGGGGCGGGACGGCGGTACTCCGCGATACGCAGTATTTT. The J gene is TRBJ2-3, the V gene TRBV29-1; D is possibly TRBD2 (6 bases). This CDR3 is built from 16 residues. The germline V gene has CDR1 SQVTM and CDR2 ANQGSEA. V was clipped by 6 bases and J by 6 bases, with 25 bases between them.

The J gene is TRBJ2-2, the V gene TRBV19, with 10 bases fitting TRBD1. The ends lost 1 base at V and 9 bases at J; junction bases unmatched: 11. Per the germline V gene, CDR1 is LNHDA and CDR2 is SQIVND (reference sequence). The CDR3 spans 17 residues. CDR3: CASSIGRTGGTHRELFF. DNA of the CDR3: TGTGCCAGTAGTATAGGCCGGACAGGGGGAACCCACCGGGAGCTGTTTTTT.

The chain uses TRBV28 and TRBJ2-1; D is undetermined. Germline CDR1 reads MDHEN; CDR2 reads SYDVKM. The CDR3 is 11 residues long. Trimming shortened V by 6 bases and J by 9 bases, and 9 bases separated the two germline ends. The CDR3 region is CASSRNVEQFF. The CDR3 DNA reads TGTGCCAGCAGCCGTAACGTTGAGCAGTTCTTC.

This chain connects TRBV28 to TRBJ1-4; tentatively, D is TRBD1 (5 bases). The V gene lost 3 bases and the J gene lost 8 bases, with 19 bases spanning the gap. The V gene's germline CDR1 is MDHEN and CDR2 SYDVKM. The CDR3 has 16 amino acids. The CDR3 region is CASSLWRDLGGEKLFF. CDR3 DNA sequence: TGTGCCAGCAGTTTGTGGAGGGACCTGGGTGGGGAAAAACTGTTTTTT.

The chain combines TRBV15 with TRBJ2-7; TRBD2 matches at 7 bases. The CDR3 loop spans 16 amino acids. The V gene end was trimmed by 0 bases and the J gene end by 6 bases; junction bases not matched to a gene: 11. In germline, CDR1 is LNHNV, CDR2 YYDKDF (reference sequence). In nucleotides, the CDR3 is TGTGCCACCAGCAGAGATCTGGCTAGCGGTTCTGTCGAGCAGTACTTC. Encoded protein: CATSRDLASGSVEQYF.

Details on this clone: No conserved phenylalanine or tryptophan is present at the end of the CDR3, so a read error is the likely explanation. Because the CDR3's place on the DNA is in doubt, the DNA is left out and the CDR3 is given as listed by TCRdb. Here the CDR3 reads CASSQDVKS. This chain links TRBV4-1 with TRBJ2-3. Both ends counted, the CDR3 spans 9 residues. Germline lookup yields CDR1 MGHRA and CDR2 YSYEKL.

This sequence joins TRBV10-2 and TRBJ2-1; unclear D gene. The V end lost 6 bases, the J end lost 9 bases, and 9 bases lay between the germline ends. Germline V gives CDR1 WSHSY, CDR2 SAAADI. This CDR3 spans 11 amino acids. In nucleotides, the CDR3 is TGCGCCAGCAGAGACCCGGGTGAGCAGTTCTTC. Protein product: CASRDPGEQFF.

The chain is built from TRBV6-1 and TRBJ1-3; the D gene is possibly TRBD1 (5 bases). CDR1 is MNHNS and CDR2 is SASEGT in the germline V gene. V lost 8 bases to trimming and J lost 1 base, with 6 bases between them. This CDR3 has 12 residues. The CDR3 sequence is CASPGSGNTIYF. CDR3 coding DNA: TGTGCCAGCCCAGGGTCTGGAAACACCATATATTTT.

This rearrangement joins TRBV28 to TRBJ2-7; 10 bases are shared with TRBD2. V gave up 2 bases and J gave up 2 bases; unmatched junction bases: 3. Germline assignment: CDR1 MDHEN and CDR2 SYDVKM. This CDR3 contains 15 residues. CDR3 nucleotides: TGTGCCAGCAGTTTACGGACTAGCGGCGCCTACGAGCAGTACTTC. Protein product: CASSLRTSGAYEQYF.

V and J are TRBV28 and TRBJ1-4, with D tentatively TRBD1 (5 bases). The CDR3 extends over 15 amino acids. The germline V gene has CDR1 MDHEN and CDR2 SYDVKM. V lost 4 bases, J lost 8 bases, and 17 bases lay in between. In DNA form, the CDR3 reads TGTGCCAGCAGTTGGATCAGGGAGATTCAGGAAAAACTGTTTTTT. Residues: CASSWIREIQEKLFF.

The chain combines TRBV25-1 with TRBJ2-1; D is possibly TRBD1 or TRBD2 (8 bases each). The V end lost 7 bases, the J end lost 10 bases, and 17 bases lay between the germline ends. There are 13 residues in the CDR3. Germline V gene sequence: CDR1 MGHDK, CDR2 SYGVNS. CDR3 protein: CASNPGGGGEQFF. The CDR3 DNA follows: TGTGCCAGCAACCCAGGGGGCGGGGGGGAGCAGTTCTTC.

The CDR3 DNA reads TGTGCCAGCAGCGTAGTCCCGGGAGATAGGAGTGGAGCTTTCTTT. Protein product: CASSVVPGDRSGAFF. The chain combines TRBV9 with TRBJ1-1; D remains unclear. With 0 bases removed from V and 10 bases from J, the gap between germline ends came to 19 bases. The CDR3 is made up of 15 amino acids. Germline loops: CDR1 SGDLS, CDR2 YYNGEE.

This clone was counted a single time. The chain uses TRBV7-3 and TRBJ2-1; no reliable D call. The CDR3 extends over 14 amino acids. V lost 1 base and J lost 7, with 11 bases in between. Germline CDR1 reads SGHTA; CDR2 reads FQGTGA. The CDR3 DNA is TGTGCCAGCAGCTTAAATGGGCGAGCGAATGAGCAGTTCTTC. Translating gives CASSLNGRANEQFF.

This chain links TRBV19 with TRBJ2-7; D gene unclear. The V gene lost 7 bases and the J gene lost 2 bases, with 12 bases spanning the gap. Germline CDR1 reads LNHDA; CDR2 reads SQIVND (reference sequence). This CDR3 is built from 13 residues. The CDR3 sequence: CASTIGITYEQYF. CDR3 coding DNA: TGTGCCAGTACGATAGGAATCACCTACGAGCAGTACTTC.

The V and J genes are TRBV10-3 and TRBJ1-1, with TRBD1 as a possible D gene (5 bases). Trimming took 8 bases from V and 1 from J, leaving 14 bases between them. The germline V gene encodes CDR1 ENHRY and CDR2 SYGVKD. The CDR3 is made up of 14 amino acids. As DNA, the CDR3 is TGTGCCATCGGGATGGGGGGAGCGAACACTGAAGCTTTCTTT. It translates to CAIGMGGANTEAFF.

The chain uses TRBV4-1 and TRBJ1-2, with 7 bases matching TRBD1. Germline V gives CDR1 MGHRA, CDR2 YSYEKL. The CDR3 runs 15 residues. V shed 2 bases, J shed 4 bases, and the junction held 7 bases outside the gene matches. The CDR3 DNA sequence: TGCGCCAGCAGCCAAATACGACAGGGTGCCTATGGCTACACCTTC. Protein product: CASSQIRQGAYGYTF.

The chain employs TRBV7-8 and TRBJ2-1; D is uncertain. CDR3 length equals 17 residues. V lost 2 bases and J lost 1, with 15 bases in between. CDR1 is SGHVS and CDR2 is FQNEAQ in the germline V gene. The CDR3 sequence is CASSLLWARPSYNEQFF. CDR3 sequence (DNA): TGTGCCAGCAGCTTACTCTGGGCGCGGCCTTCCTACAATGAGCAGTTCTTC.

The chain joins TRBV10-3 to TRBJ2-7; 9 nucleotides agree with TRBD1. Germline CDR1 and CDR2: ENHRY and SYGVKD. This CDR3 spans 13 amino acids. Trimming removed 5 bases from V and 3 bases from J; junction bases left unmatched: 2. CDR3 coding DNA: TGTGCCATCAGTTGGGACAGGGTCTACGAGCAGTACTTC. This encodes CAISWDRVYEQYF.

To note about this clone: The limits of the CDR3 on the DNA are not certain, so only TCRdb's listed CDR3 is given. This chain's CDR3 is CASSTSTGEYNQPQHF. This sequence joins TRBV27 and TRBJ1-5; the D call in the table, TRBD1, was not verified against the DNA. The length of the CDR3 is 16 amino acids, counting both ends. Germline V gene data show CDR1 as MNHEY and CDR2 as SMNVEV (reference sequence).

The chain carries TRBV28 and TRBJ1-5; D not resolved. The ends were cut back, 2 bases at V and 0 bases at J, with 11 bases in the middle. The CDR3 consists of 16 residues. Germline V gene lookup returns CDR1 MDHEN and CDR2 SYDVKM. CDR3 sequence (DNA): TGTGCCAGCAGTTTACAGGATGCTTATAGCAATCAGCCCCAGCATTTT. As protein: CASSLQDAYSNQPQHF.

The chain is built from TRBV15 and TRBJ1-5, with D maybe TRBD1 (5 bases). The CDR3 loop spans 16 amino acids. With 1 base removed from V and 7 bases from J, the gap between germline ends came to 17 bases. Looked up from germline, CDR1 is LNHNV and CDR2 is YYDKDF (reference sequence). The CDR3: CATSRGGATTYQPQHF. CDR3 DNA: TGTGCCACCAGCAGAGGTGGGGCAACCACTTACCAGCCCCAGCATTTT.

The chain joins TRBV15 to TRBJ2-2, with a possible D match to TRBD2 (5 bases). V lost 4 bases to trimming and J lost 0 bases, with 12 bases between them. CDR1 is LNHNV and CDR2 is YYDKDF in the germline V gene (reference sequence). CDR3 length: 16 residues. The CDR3 sequence: CATSIPQEANTGELFF. CDR3 coding DNA: TGTGCCACCAGCATACCCCAGGAGGCGAACACCGGGGAGCTGTTTTTT.

V and J are TRBV18 and TRBJ2-1; 10 bases agree with TRBD1. CDR1 and CDR2 (germline): KGHSH, LQKENI. The CDR3 extends over 14 amino acids. V shed 3 bases, J shed 8 bases, and the junction held 4 bases outside the gene matches. The chain's CDR3 is CASSPGQGMYEQFF. In nucleotides, the CDR3 is TGTGCCAGCTCACCGGGACAGGGGATGTATGAGCAGTTCTTC.

This rearrangement joins TRBV15 to TRBJ2-6, with D perhaps TRBD1 or TRBD2 (5 bases each). This CDR3 has 22 amino acids. Trimming stripped 0 bases from V and 1 base from J, with 25 bases between. CDR1 LNHNV and CDR2 YYDKDF come from the germline V gene (reference sequence). The CDR3 loop is CATSRDPSQGWGILSGANVLTF. Here the CDR3 DNA reads TGTGCCACCAGCAGAGATCCTTCCCAGGGCTGGGGGATCCTATCTGGGGCCAACGTCCTGACTTTC.

This chain links TRBV28 with TRBJ2-1; maybe TRBD1 (5 bases). The germline V and J ends were trimmed by 4 bases and 5 bases, with 18 bases remaining between them. This CDR3 has 16 residues. Germline CDR1 is MDHEN and CDR2 is SYDVKM. In DNA form, the CDR3 reads TGTGCCAGCAGTTCCCCCCCCTGGACAATACACAATGAGCAGTTCTTC. It codes for CASSSPPWTIHNEQFF.

The CDR3 here is CASSQGLAVREVDEQFF. The DNA for the CDR3 is TGCGCCAGCAGCCAAGGCCTAGCGGTTAGGGAGGTCGATGAGCAGTTCTTC. This chain links TRBV4-3 with TRBJ2-1, with 7 nucleotides matching TRBD2. CDR1 is LGHNA and CDR2 is YSLEER in the germline V gene. This CDR3 spans 17 amino acids. V lost 1 base and J lost 8; bases outside the gene matches: 14.

The gene calls are TRBV2 and TRBJ1-2, with D perhaps matching TRBD1 (6 bases). The V gene lost 4 bases and the J gene lost 8 bases, with 14 bases spanning the gap. Germline V lookup: CDR1 SNHLY, CDR2 FYNNEI. This CDR3 has 13 residues. The CDR3 bases are TGTGCCAGCAGTGGTAACGGGGGCTGGGGCTACACCTTC. Its protein is CASSGNGGWGYTF.

The rearrangement uses TRBV7-2 and TRBJ1-2; TRBD1 matches at 7 bases. Germline lookup yields CDR1 SGHTA and CDR2 FQGNSA. The CDR3 spans 15 residues. J was trimmed by 8 bases and V by 6 bases; bases with no gene match: 15. Here the CDR3 reads CASSRKTTGTGGYTF. CDR3 nucleotides: TGTGCCAGCAGTCGAAAGACGACAGGGACGGGGGGCTACACCTTC.